Sequencing of this T cell receptor (beta chain) was carried out in a study of T-cell memory formation after mild COVID-19. Whole-study results and caveats: Contracting clones, day 15 to 85, had balanced CD4/CD8, and later expanders favored CD4+.

TCRdb re-called the 5' RACE reads through MiXCR, storing one row per CDR3 protein. The profile shows about 320,000 distinct CDR3 sequences, around 15% of them singletons. With regard to this clonotype: The antigen remains undetermined. The junction departs from germline at one end; a sequencing error may be responsible.

The V gene's germline CDR1 is MNHEY and CDR2 SVGAGI. The CDR3 is made up of 15 amino acids. Material for sequencing was PBMCs or a T cell subset sorted from them (not recorded which). This TCR derives from a man aged 18 to 29 who had mild COVID-19 (a few samples of this study predate the infection). Cell type and time point are not known. J is TRBJ1-4 and V is TRBV6-5, with D possibly being TRBD1 (5 bases). Here the CDR3 reads CASSYSGGTGEKLFF. The DNA of the CDR3 is TGTGCAAGCAGTTACTCGGGAGGGACGGGGGAAAAACTGTTTTTT.